Below are 10 T cell receptor beta chains sequenced from a single sample in a study of T cell responses to AZD1222 COVID-19 vaccine (dated by TCRdb to the early 2020s). The method behind the library was the immunoSEQ multiplex PCR assay. Held by TCRdb, this immuneACCESS table contains in-frame sequences only and omits some clones. Under half of the omission traces to an unresolved V gene where checked; the cause of the rest is unknown. The table for this sample lists some 150,000 clones; about 91% of them were counted only once. The ten most abundant clones make up roughly 3% of the sample. Sample time point, as interpreted from the label and publication: baseline before first vaccination. This specimen was peripheral blood, taken on day 0 of AZD1222 vaccination. These receptors were taken from an adult in good health.

V gene TRBV19 combines with J gene TRBJ2-2, with D hard to call. This CDR3 is built from 15 residues. V was clipped by 3 bases and J by 0 bases, with 8 bases between them. Germline values: CDR1 LNHDA, CDR2 SQIVND (reference sequence). The CDR3 here is CASSIWSANTGELFF. The CDR3 nucleotides read TGTGCCAGTAGTATCTGGTCCGCGAACACCGGGGAGCTGTTTTTT.

The CDR3 sequence is CASRLRDSYSPLHF. CDR3 nucleotide sequence: TGTGCCAGCAGACTCCGGGACAGTTATTCACCCCTCCACTTT. This chain links TRBV3-1 (or the pseudogene TRBV3-2) with TRBJ1-6; TRBD1 matches 7 bases. This CDR3 contains 14 residues. Germline-derived CDR1 and CDR2 are LGHDT and YNNKEL (reference sequence). Trimming took 6 bases from V and 8 from J; bases not matched to a gene: 7.

J is TRBJ1-1 and V is TRBV6-6; a weak D match, TRBD1 (5 bases). Trimming left V 6 bases short and J 1 base short, with 15 bases between. Per the germline V gene, CDR1 is MNHNY and CDR2 is SVGAGI (reference sequence). The CDR3 totals 15 residues. In DNA form, the CDR3 reads TGTGCCAGCAGACACCCGGGACCGAGGAACACTGAAGCTTTCTTT. Amino acids: CASRHPGPRNTEAFF.

This clone was observed once. The J gene is TRBJ2-7, the V gene TRBV5-4; TRBD1 agrees at 7 bases. With 0 bases clipped from V and 3 bases from J, the junction kept 15 bases outside the gene matches. The CDR3 has 18 residues. Per germline, CDR1 SGHNT and CDR2 YYREEE (reference sequence). For the CDR3, the DNA is TGTGCCAGCAGCTTGGACCCCTCGGGACAGACAACCTTCTACGAGCAGTACTTC. It encodes CASSLDPSGQTTFYEQYF.

This clone was seen only a few times. The gene calls are TRBV7-8 and TRBJ2-1; 11 bases are shared with TRBD2. CDR3 size: 16 residues. V shed 6 bases and J 3 bases; nucleotides not matched to a gene: 7. Germline V gene sequence: CDR1 SGHVS, CDR2 FQNEAQ. CDR3 sequence reads: CASSPKTSGIYNEQFF. As DNA, the CDR3 is TGTGCCAGCAGTCCAAAGACTAGCGGGATCTACAATGAGCAGTTCTTC.

The V and J genes are TRBV25-1 and TRBJ1-4, with D possibly matching TRBD1 (5 bases). V lost 2 bases and J 3 bases, leaving 10 bases between the germline ends. In germline, CDR1 is MGHDK, CDR2 SYGVNS. The CDR3 is 15 amino acids. CDR3 region: CASSEGGTANEKLFF. The CDR3 nucleotides are TGTGCCAGCAGTGAAGGAGGGACGGCTAATGAAAAACTGTTTTTT.

The chain is built from TRBV19 and TRBJ2-7; no clear D gene. Trimming left V 5 bases short and J 0 bases short, with 14 bases between. CDR3 size: 15 residues. Per the germline V gene, CDR1 is LNHDA and CDR2 is SQIVND (reference sequence). Here the CDR3 reads CASSPSDRSSYEQYF. Here the CDR3 DNA reads TGTGCCAGTAGTCCCTCGGACCGTAGCTCCTACGAGCAGTACTTC.

This chain joins TRBV30 and TRBJ1-2; 7 nucleotides agree with TRBD1. The V and J ends lost 4 bases and 1 base, in that order; junction bases with no gene match: 6. The germline gives CDR1 GTSNPN, CDR2 SVGIG (reference sequence). The CDR3 has 14 amino acids. The CDR3 sequence: CAWTGTAINYGYTF. Here the CDR3 DNA reads TGTGCCTGGACCGGGACAGCAATTAACTATGGCTACACCTTC.

The chain is built from TRBV5-1 and TRBJ2-1, with a possible D match to TRBD2 (6 bases). Deletions cut 0 bases from V and 5 bases from J, with 12 bases between. This CDR3 comprises 15 residues. Germline V lookup: CDR1 SGHRS, CDR2 YFSETQ. CDR3 in amino acids: CASSLVGGSNNEQFF. CDR3 DNA: TGCGCCAGCAGCTTGGTGGGGGGTTCCAACAATGAGCAGTTCTTC.

The rearrangement links TRBV15 to TRBJ1-3; unclear D gene. The germline V and J ends were trimmed by 1 base and 0 bases, with 10 bases remaining between them. The CDR3 has 16 amino acids. Germline lookup yields CDR1 LNHNV and CDR2 YYDKDF (reference sequence). CDR3 sequence (DNA): TGTGCCACCAGCAGAGGATCGAGTAACTCTGGAAACACCATATATTTT. Translation gives CATSRGSSNSGNTIYF.